The T cell receptor (beta chain) under discussion was sequenced for a study of hypomethylating agent response in myelodysplastic syndrome. TCRdb's copy holds only in-frame clones and misses some; the assay was immunoSEQ multiplex PCR. The sample lists more than 9,000 clones, approximately 86% seen once, with under 4.5% in the top ten. The origin of this receptor is a human donor with myelodysplastic syndrome. The sequenced sample was bone marrow, obtained before or after starting hypomethylating agent treatment for myelodysplastic syndrome (not recorded which).

CDR3 sequence reads: CATSALPKKLAYEQYF. The CDR3, as DNA: TGTGCCACCAGCGCTCTCCCGAAAAAACTAGCTTACGAGCAGTACTTC. The J gene is TRBJ2-7, the V gene TRBV15, with D perhaps matching TRBD2 (6 bases). In germline, CDR1 is LNHNV, CDR2 YYDKDF (reference sequence). V was shortened by 5 bases and J by 4 bases, with 21 bases between the two germline ends. The CDR3 consists of 16 residues.